One sample yielded the 29 T cell receptor beta chains listed below, sequenced in a study of CD8 T cells in Susac syndrome. RNA totalling about 0.45 to 1 ug underwent reverse transcription with random hexamers. Via MiXCR, TCRdb re-called the immunoSEQ multiplex PCR reads, giving one row per CDR3 protein. The table lists roughly 200,000 distinct CDR3 sequences, about 94% of them singletons. The sequencing sample was made of CD4+ T cells from PBMCs. The receptors derive from a human donor with multiple sclerosis.

This chain connects TRBV20-1 to TRBJ2-7; TRBD1 aligns across 10 bases. The CDR3 is made up of 15 amino acids. Germline V gene lookup returns CDR1 DFQATT and CDR2 SNEGSKA (reference sequence). V was clipped by 0 bases and J by 5 bases; unmatched bases: 7. The CDR3 loop is CSARDPGQGNHEQYF. The CDR3, as DNA: TGCAGTGCTAGAGATCCGGGACAGGGGAACCACGAGCAGTACTTC.

The chain is built from TRBV5-1 and TRBJ2-3; TRBD1 matches 8 bases. Germline V lookup: CDR1 SGHRS, CDR2 YFSETQ. CDR3 length: 14 residues. V gave up 0 bases and J gave up 6 bases; unmatched junction bases: 3. The CDR3, as DNA: TGCGCCAGCAGCTTGGGGACAGGGAGGGATACGCAGTATTTT. This codes for CASSLGTGRDTQYF. The entire variable domain, with the rest obtained from reference TRBV5-1 and TRBJ2-3, is as follows: KAGVTQTPRYLIKTRGQQVTLSCSPISGHRSVSWYQQTPGQGLQFLFEYFSETQRNKGNFPGRFSGRQFSNSRSEMNVSTLELGDSALYLCASSLGTGRDTQYFGPGTRLTVL.

V is TRBV6-2 or TRBV6-3 and J is TRBJ1-6; no definite D call. The CDR3 is 12 residues long. The germline V gene encodes CDR1 MNHEY and CDR2 SVGEGT. V dropped 0 bases and J dropped 11 bases, with 5 bases sitting between them. The CDR3 bases are TGTGCCAGCAGTTACTCGAATCCACCCCTCCACTTT. As protein: CASSYSNPPLHF.

This chain links TRBV7-9 with TRBJ1-1; tentative D call: TRBD1 (5 bases). V was cut by 5 bases and J by 9 bases, with 28 bases left in between. The CDR3 consists of 17 residues. CDR1 SEHNR and CDR2 FQNEAQ come from the germline V gene (reference sequence). DNA of the CDR3: TGTGCCAGCAGCCAGACTCGGGGCGGGGACGGACTGACGCAAGCTTTCTTT. This sequence encodes CASSQTRGGDGLTQAFF.

The V gene is TRBV30, the J gene TRBJ1-4, with 7 bases that match TRBD1. This CDR3 has 12 residues. V shed 2 bases, J shed 8 bases, and the junction held 2 bases outside the gene matches. Looked up from germline, CDR1 is GTSNPN and CDR2 is SVGIG (reference sequence). Written as DNA, the CDR3 is TGTGCCTGGAGTACAGGGGACGAAAAACTGTTTTTT. This translates into CAWSTGDEKLFF.

The V gene is TRBV18, the J gene TRBJ2-1, with D unclear. Trimming took off 0 bases at V and 5 bases at J, with 8 bases between the two ends. This CDR3 is built from 14 residues. Germline V gene lookup returns CDR1 KGHSH and CDR2 LQKENI. The CDR3 DNA reads TGTGCCAGCTCACCACCGGTTCTCAACAATGAGCAGTTCTTC. Amino acids: CASSPPVLNNEQFF.

The rearrangement uses TRBV29-1 and TRBJ1-3; no clear D. V lost 0 bases to trimming and J lost 4 bases, with 10 bases between them. This CDR3 has 14 residues. The germline V gene has CDR1 SQVTM and CDR2 ANQGSEA. CDR3 sequence reads: CSVEDVGKGNTIYF. The CDR3 bases are TGCAGCGTTGAAGACGTGGGTAAAGGAAACACCATATATTTT.

V is TRBV5-1 and J is TRBJ1-3; D unresolved. V dropped 1 base and J dropped 0 bases, with 8 bases sitting between them. This CDR3 spans 15 amino acids. Germline V gives CDR1 SGHRS, CDR2 YFSETQ. Here the CDR3 DNA reads TGCGCCAGCAGCTTGATTCCACACTCTGGAAACACCATATATTTT. It encodes CASSLIPHSGNTIYF.

The chain joins TRBV29-1 to TRBJ2-7; D is perhaps TRBD1 (6 bases). The CDR3 sequence is 12 residues long. The V end was cut by 4 bases, the J end by 4 bases, with 11 bases between. Germline CDR1 SQVTM, CDR2 ANQGSEA. The DNA of the CDR3 is TGCAGCGTTGTAAGGGGGAAATACGAGCAGTACTTC. Translated: CSVVRGKYEQYF.

The chain has TRBV28 and TRBJ1-6, with no clear D. Germline loops: CDR1 MDHEN, CDR2 SYDVKM. There are 12 residues in the CDR3. V gave up 5 bases and J gave up 10 bases, with 9 bases separating them. DNA of the CDR3: TGTGCCAGCAGTGACCGTCACTCACCCCTCCACTTT. Encoded protein: CASSDRHSPLHF.

The chain joins TRBV20-1 to TRBJ2-7; TRBD2 aligns across 7 bases. Germline CDR1 reads DFQATT; CDR2 reads SNEGSKA (reference sequence). This CDR3 has 15 amino acids. The ends lost 3 bases at V and 2 bases at J; junction bases unmatched: 10. The CDR3 sequence is CSASGARGEAYEQYF. CDR3 nucleotides: TGCAGTGCTAGCGGGGCTCGGGGGGAAGCCTACGAGCAGTACTTC.

This clonotype appeared once. The chain has TRBV30 and TRBJ2-1; 8 bases agree with TRBD1. This CDR3 comprises 13 residues. The germline gives CDR1 GTSNPN, CDR2 SVGIG (reference sequence). With V trimmed by 1 base and J by 8 bases, 4 bases remained unmatched. As DNA, the CDR3 is TGTGCCTGGAGTGGAGGACAGGGATATGAGCAGTTCTTC. It translates to CAWSGGQGYEQFF.

The chain recombines TRBV29-1 with TRBJ2-7; D call uncertain. The V gene lost 4 bases and the J gene lost 5 bases, with 9 bases spanning the gap. In germline, CDR1 is SQVTM, CDR2 ANQGSEA. The CDR3 sequence is 11 residues long. DNA for the CDR3: TGCAGCGTTGTAACCTATAACGAGCAGTACTTC. Amino acid sequence: CSVVTYNEQYF.

V is TRBV9 and J is TRBJ2-6, with D hard to call. CDR1 is SGDLS and CDR2 is YYNGEE in the germline V gene. V was shortened by 3 bases and J by 0 bases, with 7 bases between the two germline ends. CDR3 length: 15 residues. The CDR3 nucleotides read TGTGCCAGCAGCGATGACGTCTCTGGGGCCAACGTCCTGACTTTC. Protein product: CASSDDVSGANVLTF.

This chain links TRBV4-2 with TRBJ1-4; no firm D call. CDR3 length: 15 residues. Trimming stripped 0 bases from V and 1 base from J, with 6 bases between. The V gene's germline CDR1 is LGHNA and CDR2 YNFKEQ. CDR3 sequence (DNA): TGTGCCAGCAGCCAAGATCGGTTAACTAATGAAAAACTGTTTTTT. It is translated as CASSQDRLTNEKLFF.

This chain connects TRBV6-4 to TRBJ1-1, with D possibly being TRBD1 (6 bases). V was cut by 6 bases and J by 1 base, with 9 bases left in between. Germline V gives CDR1 MRHNA, CDR2 SNTAGT. The CDR3 runs to 13 residues. The CDR3 coding sequence is TGTGCCAGCAGCACGGACAGGAACACTGAAGCTTTCTTT. Its translation is CASSTDRNTEAFF.

The chain combines TRBV5-1 with TRBJ2-3, with TRBD2 identical over 9 bases. The CDR3 runs 16 residues. With 4 bases clipped from V and 4 bases from J, the junction kept 10 bases outside the gene matches. The V gene's germline CDR1 is SGHRS and CDR2 YFSETQ. CDR3 sequence (DNA): TGCGCCAGCAGCATTAATAGCGGGGGTGCGTCAGATACGCAGTATTTT. This encodes CASSINSGGASDTQYF.

This chain joins TRBV2 and TRBJ1-3, with TRBD1 matching 7 bases. V lost 7 bases, J lost 3 bases, and 9 bases stayed unmatched. This CDR3 is 15 amino acids long. Germline values: CDR1 SNHLY, CDR2 FYNNEI. This CDR3 is CASNLQGKGGNTIYF. The CDR3 region has the DNA TGTGCCAGCAATCTACAGGGGAAGGGTGGAAACACCATATATTTT.

This chain uses TRBV3-1 with TRBJ1-6; TRBD1 is a possible D gene (5 bases). V was cut by 1 base and J by 8 bases, with 12 bases left in between. The CDR3 is 15 amino acids. Germline CDR1 and CDR2: LGHDT and YNNKEL (reference sequence). The CDR3 loop reads CASSQVSGPYSPLHF. The CDR3 nucleotides are TGTGCCAGCAGCCAAGTGTCAGGGCCCTATTCACCCCTCCACTTT. Full variable domain (outside the CDR3, taken from reference TRBV3-1 and TRBJ1-6): DTAVSQTPKYLVTQMGNDKSIKCEQNLGHDTMYWYKQDSKKFLKIMFSYNNKELIINETVPNRFSPKSPDKAHLNLHINSLELGDSAVYFCASSQVSGPYSPLHFGNGTRLTVT.

The chain uses TRBV18 and TRBJ1-2; D gene uncertain. The CDR3 spans 15 residues. Germline CDR1 KGHSH, CDR2 LQKENI. Trimming took 1 base from V and 4 from J, leaving 13 bases between them. The CDR3 reads CASSPLGAAVYGYTF. The CDR3, as DNA: TGTGCCAGCTCACCACTAGGTGCTGCCGTCTATGGCTACACCTTC.

The sample holds one count of this clonotype. The DNA for the CDR3 is TGTGCCAGCAGCATGAGCGGGGGGCTTTACAATGAGCAGTTCTTC. Residues: CASSMSGGLYNEQFF. The V call is TRBV9, the J call TRBJ2-1, with 9 nucleotides matching TRBD2. Germline CDR1 is SGDLS and CDR2 is YYNGEE. The CDR3 contains 15 residues. V gave up 4 bases and J gave up 4 bases; unmatched junction bases: 6.

This sequence joins TRBV7-2 and TRBJ2-5; TRBD1 might be the D (5 bases). V was pared by 4 bases and J by 1 base, with 16 bases between. Looked up from germline, CDR1 is SGHTA and CDR2 is FQGNSA. The CDR3 is made up of 16 amino acids. CDR3 nucleotide sequence: TGTGCCAGCAGCTCGCGAGGCCCAGGGTTCCAAGAGACCCAGTACTTC. Protein product: CASSSRGPGFQETQYF.

The chain has TRBV29-1 and TRBJ2-2; D not resolved. CDR3 length equals 11 residues. The germline gives CDR1 SQVTM, CDR2 ANQGSEA. Trimming cost V 7 bases and J 1 base, with 4 bases left between them. Written as DNA, the CDR3 is TGCAGCGGCGGGAACACCGGGGAGCTGTTTTTT. This encodes CSGGNTGELFF.

DNA for the CDR3: TGTGCCAGCAGTCGGACTAGCGGGGGAACCGGGGAGCTGTTTTTT. This gives the protein CASSRTSGGTGELFF. The genes are TRBV11-2 and TRBJ2-2, with 13 bases matching TRBD2. Germline CDR1 is SGHAT and CDR2 is FQNNGV. The length of the CDR3 is 15 residues. Unmatched junction bases numbered 3, after V lost 6 bases and J lost 5 bases.

The genes are TRBV27 and TRBJ1-1; a possible D gene is TRBD1 (5 bases). Germline loops: CDR1 MNHEY, CDR2 SMNVEV (reference sequence). The CDR3 contains 13 residues. The V end was cut by 0 bases, the J end by 4 bases, with 6 bases between. For the CDR3, the DNA is TGTGCCAGCAGTTTATCGGGGGTCACTGAAGCTTTCTTT. Translation: CASSLSGVTEAFF.

This chain uses TRBV29-1 with TRBJ1-2; the D gene is possibly TRBD1 (5 bases). Trimming cost V 4 bases and J 4 bases, with 10 bases left between them. This CDR3 is 12 amino acids long. CDR1 is SQVTM, CDR2 ANQGSEA, per germline. CDR3 amino acids: CSVGGGSYGYTF. Written as DNA, the CDR3 is TGCAGCGTTGGGGGGGGTAGCTATGGCTACACCTTC.

CDR3: CASSFGGAYNSPLHF. For the CDR3, the DNA is TGTGCCAGCAGTTTTGGGGGCGCGTATAATTCACCCCTCCACTTT. The chain has TRBV12-3 or TRBV12-4 and TRBJ1-6; D may be TRBD1 (6 bases). There are 15 residues in the CDR3. The V end lost 3 bases, the J end lost 4 bases, and 10 bases lay between the germline ends.

The rearrangement uses TRBV18 and TRBJ2-7; D is perhaps TRBD1 or TRBD2 (6 bases each). Per the germline V gene, CDR1 is KGHSH and CDR2 is LQKENI. This CDR3 spans 14 amino acids. Trimming stripped 6 bases from V and 2 bases from J, with 14 bases between. Here the CDR3 reads CASSARDITYEQYF. CDR3 DNA sequence: TGTGCCAGCTCGGCGCGGGACATCACCTACGAGCAGTACTTC.

The chain is built from TRBV28 and TRBJ1-2; D remains unclear. V was shortened by 4 bases and J by 5 bases, with 5 bases between the two germline ends. CDR1 and CDR2 from the germline V gene are MDHEN and SYDVKM. This CDR3 comprises 11 residues. For the CDR3, the DNA is TGTGCCAGCAGTTCCATGTATGGCTACACCTTC. Protein product: CASSSMYGYTF.